The present T cell receptor (beta chain) was sequenced within a study of shared T cell receptors in the human thymus. V was pared by 1 base and J by 0 bases, with 6 bases of the junction left unmatched. This CDR3 spans 18 amino acids. From germline, CDR1 is SGHTA and CDR2 FQGNSA. Profiling relied on immunoSEQ multiplex PCR, and the TCRdb table lists in-frame clones only, not all of them. The sample has 630,000 or so clones; around 87% are singletons. This sample also belongs to another study, concerning human thymus T cells. Turning to that study: Resected material from corrective heart surgery provided the thymus tissue analysed. Related research described strongly overlapping thymic repertoires in unrelated people.

Sequencing was performed on thymocytes. The J gene is TRBJ1-3, the V gene TRBV7-2; 10 bases map to TRBD1. The clonotype comes from a boy under two years old with a congenital heart defect. CDR3 sequence (DNA): TGTGCCAGCAGCTTAGAGGGGACAGGGGTCAGCTCTGGAAACACCATATATTTT. Amino acids: CASSLEGTGVSSGNTIYF.